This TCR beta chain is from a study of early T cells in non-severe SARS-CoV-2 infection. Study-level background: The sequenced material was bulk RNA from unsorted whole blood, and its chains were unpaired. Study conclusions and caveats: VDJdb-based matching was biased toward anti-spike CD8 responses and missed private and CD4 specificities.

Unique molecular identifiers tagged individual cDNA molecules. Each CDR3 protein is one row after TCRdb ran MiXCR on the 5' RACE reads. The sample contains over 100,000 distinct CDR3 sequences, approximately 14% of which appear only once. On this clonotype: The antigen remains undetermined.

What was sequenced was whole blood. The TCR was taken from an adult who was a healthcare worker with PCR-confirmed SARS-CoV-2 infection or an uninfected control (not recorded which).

The CDR3 nucleotides are TGTGCCAGCGTATTGTCCCAGGGGGCCCGGGGACAGCCCCAGCATTTT. It codes for CASVLSQGARGQPQHF. The chain is built from TRBV19 and TRBJ1-5, with 8 bases that match TRBD1. CDR1 LNHDA and CDR2 SQIVND come from the germline V gene (reference sequence). This CDR3 region has 16 residues. J gave up 7 bases and V 9 bases, and 17 bases lay outside the gene matches.